Listed here are 17 T cell receptor beta chains from one sample, sequenced in a study of T-cell memory formation after mild COVID-19. TCRdb re-derived calls from the 5' RACE reads in MiXCR, one entry per CDR3 protein. In the table there are 400,000 to 450,000 distinct CDR3 sequences, about 20% of which are singletons. The sequenced sample was PBMCs or a T cell subset sorted from them (not recorded which). The receptor set was obtained from a young man who had mild COVID-19 (a few samples of this study predate the infection). Cell type and time point are not known.

CDR3 protein: CASSLLSGSGELFF. The DNA of the CDR3 is TGTGCCAGCAGCTTACTTTCGGGGTCCGGGGAGCTGTTTTTT. V and J are TRBV7-9 and TRBJ2-2; tentatively, D is TRBD2 (5 bases). Per the germline V gene, CDR1 is SEHNR and CDR2 is FQNEAQ (reference sequence). V was trimmed by 2 bases and J by 6 bases, leaving 10 bases between them. The CDR3 loop spans 14 amino acids.

There are a few counts of this clonotype. V and J are TRBV6-2 or TRBV6-3 and TRBJ2-7; 8 bases agree with TRBD1. V was pared by 3 bases and J by 8 bases, with 3 bases of the junction left unmatched. The germline V gene has CDR1 MNHEY and CDR2 SVGEGT. This CDR3 is built from 12 residues. The CDR3 here is CASSYRTGQQYV. The CDR3, as DNA: TGTGCCAGCAGTTATCGGACAGGGCAGCAGTACGTC.

This clonotype was observed a handful of times. The chain is built from TRBV5-4 and TRBJ2-1, with 12 bases matching TRBD1. J gave up 6 bases and V 1 base, and 2 bases lay outside the gene matches. The CDR3 has 15 amino acids. The germline CDR1 and CDR2 sequences are SGHNT and YYREEE (reference sequence). CDR3: CASSLPGQGANEQFF. The CDR3 region has the DNA TGTGCCAGCAGCTTGCCGGGACAGGGGGCCAATGAGCAGTTCTTC.

The chain links TRBV27 to TRBJ1-5, with TRBD1 matching 8 bases. CDR1 is MNHEY, CDR2 SMNVEV, per germline (reference sequence). CDR3 size: 15 residues. After removal of 4 bases from V and 1 base from J, the junction contained 3 bases not matched to a gene. The CDR3 nucleotides read TGTGCCAGCAGTTCCGACAGGGGAAGCAATCAGCCCCAGCATTTT. This sequence encodes CASSSDRGSNQPQHF.

This clonotype was counted a single time. The chain links TRBV5-1 to TRBJ2-2; D may be TRBD1 or TRBD2 (5 bases each). Germline CDR1 SGHRS, CDR2 YFSETQ. V was clipped by 1 base and J by 0 bases, with 16 bases between them. There are 18 residues in the CDR3. The CDR3 DNA reads TGCGCCAGCAGCTTGTTAGGGACGGGTCGCGCGAACACCGGGGAGCTGTTTTTT. It specifies CASSLLGTGRANTGELFF.

In its sample, this clonotype was seen a few times. The chain joins TRBV6-5 to TRBJ1-2; tentatively, D is TRBD1 (5 bases). This CDR3 comprises 13 residues. Trimming took 8 bases from V and 0 from J, leaving 10 bases between them. Germline CDR1 reads MNHEY; CDR2 reads SVGAGI. The CDR3 nucleotides are TGTGCCAGCGGAAGGGACTCTAACTATGGCTACACCTTC. Protein: CASGRDSNYGYTF.

The chain employs TRBV29-1 and TRBJ2-7, with D possibly TRBD2 on 5 matching bases. Germline CDR1 and CDR2: SQVTM and ANQGSEA. This CDR3 has 11 residues. Trimming removed 8 bases from V and 2 bases from J, with 10 bases in between. The DNA for the CDR3 is TGCAGCTTCGCGGGCACCTACGAGCAGTACTTC. It yields the protein CSFAGTYEQYF.

The chain carries TRBV5-6 and TRBJ2-1; no reliable D call. Germline CDR1 and CDR2: SGHDT and YYEEEE. The CDR3 spans 13 residues. V lost 3 bases to trimming and J lost 7 bases, with 11 bases between them. This CDR3 is CASSYQIENEQFF. CDR3 in DNA: TGTGCCAGCAGCTATCAAATTGAGAATGAGCAGTTCTTC.

The chain employs TRBV15 and TRBJ1-2; D may be TRBD1 (6 bases). The CDR3 contains 13 residues. CDR1 is LNHNV and CDR2 is YYDKDF in the germline V gene (reference sequence). V lost 3 bases and J lost 4, with 9 bases in between. The CDR3 bases are TGTGCCACCAGCAGTTCGGGGGCCTATGGCTACACCTTC. Protein sequence: CATSSSGAYGYTF.

The chain links TRBV6-2 or TRBV6-3 to TRBJ2-1; D unclear. CDR3 size: 12 residues. From germline, CDR1 is MNHEY and CDR2 SVGEGT. V was shortened by 3 bases and J by 2 bases, with 2 bases between the two germline ends. CDR3 loop: CASSYTYNEQFF. CDR3 bases: TGTGCCAGCAGTTATACCTACAATGAGCAGTTCTTC.

The CDR3 spells CASSYGQPNYGYTF. The DNA of the CDR3 is TGTGCCAGCAGTTATGGACAGCCTAACTATGGCTACACCTTC. The chain carries TRBV6-2 or TRBV6-3 and TRBJ1-2; weak D call: TRBD1 (6 bases). Germline CDR1 reads MNHEY; CDR2 reads SVGEGT. The CDR3 is 14 amino acids. V lost 3 bases, J lost 0 bases, and 8 bases lay in between.

This clonotype was counted only a few times. V and J are TRBV5-5 and TRBJ1-5; a weak D match, TRBD1 (6 bases). The CDR3 covers 15 residues. Between the trimmed V and J ends, which lost 7 bases and 4 bases, there was a span of 18 bases. Germline CDR1 SGHKS, CDR2 YYEKEE (reference sequence). The CDR3 nucleotides read TGTGCCAGCTCGACAGGTCAGCTTAATAATCAGCCCCAGCATTTT. It specifies CASSTGQLNNQPQHF.

The chain uses TRBV10-3 and TRBJ2-7, with D uncertain. Germline V gives CDR1 ENHRY, CDR2 SYGVKD. Trimming took off 4 bases at V and 2 bases at J, with 6 bases between the two ends. The CDR3 spans 12 residues. The CDR3: CAISASPYEQYF. In nucleotides, the CDR3 is TGTGCCATCAGTGCCTCCCCCTACGAGCAGTACTTC.

Regarding this clonotype: The junction departs from the called germline gene at one end, perhaps through a read error. This sequence joins TRBV5-4 and TRBJ2-1; TRBD2 matches at 10 bases. The CDR3 covers 16 residues. Germline V gene lookup returns CDR1 SGHNT and CDR2 YYREEE (reference sequence). This chain's CDR3 is CASSLAASGRAIEKFF. Here the CDR3 DNA reads TGTGCCAGCAGCTTGGCGGCGAGCGGGAGGGCCATTGAGAAGTTCTTC.

There are a few counts of this clonotype. The chain is built from TRBV9 and TRBJ1-3; D might be TRBD1 (5 bases). Germline CDR1 SGDLS, CDR2 YYNGEE. CDR3 size: 15 residues. Deletions cut 1 base from V and 2 bases from J, with 10 bases between. CDR3: CASSVQGTPGNTIYF. The CDR3 DNA sequence: TGTGCCAGCAGCGTACAGGGAACTCCTGGAAACACCATATATTTT. The full variable domain, in which reference TRBV9 and TRBJ1-3 provide the parts outside the CDR3, is DSGVTQTPKHLITATGQRVTLRCSPRSGDLSVYWYQQSLDQGLQFLIQYYNGEERAKGNILERFSAQQFPDLHSELNLSSLELGDSALYFCASSVQGTPGNTIYFGEGSWLTVV.

This clonotype was recorded a few times. The chain carries TRBV20-1 and TRBJ2-7, with a weak D call TRBD2 (6 bases). Germline V CDR1 and CDR2: DFQATT, SNEGSKA (reference sequence). CDR3 length: 13 residues. Trimming removed 4 bases at V and 4 bases at J, with 14 bases between. The DNA for the CDR3 is TGCAGTGCTATGAGGACTACCGCTTACGAGCAGTACGTC. Amino acid sequence: CSAMRTTAYEQYV.

In this sample, this clonotype turned up a few times. This chain joins TRBV7-3 and TRBJ2-2, with D perhaps matching TRBD1 or TRBD2 (5 bases each). This CDR3 contains 14 residues. Germline V lookup: CDR1 SGHTA, CDR2 FQGTGA. V was shortened by 1 base and J by 6 bases, with 9 bases between the two germline ends. CDR3 nucleotide sequence: TGTGCCAGCAGCTTAAATTGGGGGTCCGGGGAGCTGTTTTTT. Translated: CASSLNWGSGELFF.